These 24 T cell receptor beta chains came from one sample sequenced in a study of blood T cell repertoires in COVID-19. Using immunoSEQ multiplex PCR, the repertoire was profiled, and TCRdb retains in-frame clones only, with some absent. The sample lists 300,000 or so clones; 85% to 90% were seen once. Source material: peripheral blood. The receptors stem from a woman aged 40 to 50 with acute or convalescent COVID-19.

This clone has only one observation. A junction boundary mismatches the germline segment, possibly from a read error. The V and J genes are TRBV5-1 and TRBJ2-5, with 7 bases identical to TRBD1. This CDR3 is built from 16 residues. Germline lookup yields CDR1 SGHRS and CDR2 YFSETQ. CDR3 coding DNA: TGCGCCAGCAGCTTGGTCAGGGGGAGAGGGCAAGGGACCCAGTACTTC. Amino acid sequence: CASSLVRGRGQGTQYF.

The chain uses TRBV11-2 and TRBJ1-4, with D perhaps TRBD1 (5 bases). Germline CDR1 reads SGHAT; CDR2 reads FQNNGV. V was trimmed by 3 bases and J by 4 bases, leaving 12 bases between them. The CDR3 length is 15 residues. CDR3 sequence: CASSLGGAGNEKLFF. The CDR3, as DNA: TGTGCCAGCAGCTTGGGGGGAGCCGGTAATGAAAAACTGTTTTTT.

The rearrangement uses TRBV5-8 and TRBJ1-5, with 8 bases fitting TRBD1. This CDR3 contains 15 residues. Germline V gives CDR1 SGHTS, CDR2 YDEGEE. Trimming cost V 4 bases and J 5 bases; bases outside gene matches: 8. The CDR3 bases are TGTGCCAGCAGCCGGACAGGGCAGGTTTATCAGCCCCAGCATTTT. This encodes CASSRTGQVYQPQHF.

V is TRBV6-5 and J is TRBJ2-6; 7 bases agree with TRBD1. Germline CDR1 MNHEY, CDR2 SVGAGI. This CDR3 contains 15 residues. With 4 bases clipped from V and 1 base from J, the junction kept 1 base outside the gene matches. CDR3 residues: CASSSQGSGANVLTF. The CDR3 bases are TGTGCCAGCAGTTCACAGGGGTCTGGGGCCAACGTCCTGACTTTC.

The chain joins TRBV2 to TRBJ2-6; 9 bases are a match to TRBD1. The CDR3 consists of 17 residues. CDR1 and CDR2 (germline): SNHLY, FYNNEI. The J segment lost 3 bases and the V segment lost 6 bases, leaving 9 bases of the junction unmatched. The CDR3 here is CASSRDRARRGANVLTF. Here the CDR3 DNA reads TGTGCCAGCAGCCGGGACAGGGCTCGGCGTGGGGCCAACGTCCTGACTTTC.

The V and J genes are TRBV3-1 (or the pseudogene TRBV3-2) and TRBJ2-5; perhaps TRBD2 as D (5 bases). Trimming pared 1 base from V and 5 bases from J, leaving 5 bases between. The length of the CDR3 is 12 residues. Germline loops: CDR1 LGHDT, CDR2 YNNKEL (reference sequence). In DNA form, the CDR3 reads TGTGCCAGCAGCCAAGGAGGGGAGACCCAGTACTTC. Amino acid sequence: CASSQGGETQYF.

The V gene is TRBV7-9, the J gene TRBJ1-1, with D possibly being TRBD1 (6 bases). The CDR3 is made up of 14 amino acids. Germline V gene sequence: CDR1 SEHNR, CDR2 FQNEAQ (reference sequence). Trimming removed 5 bases from V and 11 bases from J, with 21 bases in between. The CDR3 DNA is TGTGCCAGCAGCCCTCAAGGGGGAACAGGAGAGGCTTTCTTT. Translation: CASSPQGGTGEAFF.

The CDR3 here is CSANLAETQYF. The CDR3 DNA reads as TGCAGTGCTAACCTAGCTGAGACCCAGTACTTC. The rearrangement joins TRBV20-1 to TRBJ2-5; D is perhaps TRBD2 (5 bases). The CDR3 is made up of 11 amino acids. Germline V gene lookup returns CDR1 DFQATT and CDR2 SNEGSKA (reference sequence). V lost 4 bases and J lost 5, with 8 bases in between.

CDR3 DNA sequence: TGCAGCGCGGGACAGAACTATGGCTACACCTTC. Translation: CSAGQNYGYTF. The rearrangement links TRBV29-1 to TRBJ1-2, with 7 bases matching TRBD1. Germline-derived CDR1 and CDR2 are SQVTM and ANQGSEA. This CDR3 comprises 11 residues. The V and J ends lost 7 bases and 2 bases, in that order; junction bases with no gene match: 1.

The chain carries TRBV21-1 and TRBJ1-2; the D call TRBD1 from the table was never checked on the DNA. TRBV21-1 is a recognized pseudogene. The CDR3 sequence is 15 residues long. The CDR3 loop is CASSPRDRGRHGYTF. The CDR3 bases are TGTGCCAGCAGCCCCCGGGACAGGGGGCGGCATGGCTACACCTTC.

This clone appeared once. J is TRBJ1-1 and V is TRBV9; weak D call: TRBD1 (6 bases). This CDR3 is built from 15 residues. V gave up 3 bases and J gave up 0 bases, with 12 bases separating them. The germline V gene encodes CDR1 SGDLS and CDR2 YYNGEE. CDR3 in DNA: TGTGCCAGCAGCGGCAGGGGCTCTATGAACACTGAAGCTTTCTTT. Residues: CASSGRGSMNTEAFF.

V is TRBV6-1 and J is TRBJ2-2; maybe TRBD2 (6 bases). This CDR3 comprises 17 residues. Looked up from germline, CDR1 is MNHNS and CDR2 is SASEGT. The V gene lost 2 bases and the J gene lost 1 base, with 14 bases spanning the gap. DNA for the CDR3: TGTGCCAGCAGTGAACCGGCGGGAACATGGAACACCGGGGAGCTGTTTTTT. Protein product: CASSEPAGTWNTGELFF.

The J gene is TRBJ2-1, the V gene TRBV10-1; 7 bases are shared with TRBD1. Germline CDR1 reads WNHNN; CDR2 reads SYGVQD (reference sequence). J gave up 9 bases and V 6 bases, and 8 bases lay outside the gene matches. The CDR3 consists of 13 residues. CDR3 sequence (DNA): TGCGCCAGCAGCAGAACAGGGGCAGGTGAGCAGTTCTTC. It is translated as CASSRTGAGEQFF.

V and J are TRBV5-1 and TRBJ2-6; a possible D gene is TRBD1 (5 bases). V was cut by 3 bases and J by 0 bases, with 10 bases left in between. Germline CDR1 is SGHRS and CDR2 is YFSETQ. The CDR3 consists of 16 residues. Here the CDR3 DNA reads TGCGCCAGCAGCTATCCGACAGTCTCTGGGGCCAACGTCCTGACTTTC. It yields the protein CASSYPTVSGANVLTF.

V and J are TRBV30 and TRBJ1-3; D possibly corresponds to TRBD1 (5 bases). The CDR3 has 12 amino acids. The germline CDR1 and CDR2 sequences are GTSNPN and SVGIG (reference sequence). The V gene lost 8 bases and the J gene lost 4 bases, with 12 bases spanning the gap. Here the CDR3 reads CAHGGSGNTIYF. CDR3 sequence (DNA): TGTGCCCACGGGGGGTCCGGAAACACCATATATTTT. The complete variable domain, with remaining parts taken from reference TRBV30 and TRBJ1-3, reads SQTIHQWPATLVQPVGSPLSLECTVEGTSNPNLYWYRQAAGRGLQLLFYSVGIGQISSEVPQNLSASRPQDRQFILSSKKLLLSDSGFYLCAHGGSGNTIYFGEGSWLTVV.

The chain combines TRBV7-8 with TRBJ1-6; D unresolved. Trimming removed 5 bases at V and 7 bases at J, with 6 bases between. The CDR3 extends over 12 amino acids. Germline V CDR1 and CDR2: SGHVS, FQNEAQ. The CDR3 here is CASSPGNSPLHF. CDR3 nucleotide sequence: TGTGCCAGCAGCCCCGGGAATTCACCCCTCCACTTT.

The chain has TRBV6-5 and TRBJ2-1; D possibly corresponds to TRBD2 (6 bases). Germline CDR1 MNHEY, CDR2 SVGAGI. This CDR3 region has 13 residues. V was trimmed by 3 bases and J by 10 bases, leaving 13 bases between them. CDR3 sequence: CASSYILGGEQFF. CDR3 bases: TGTGCCAGCAGTTATATACTTGGGGGGGAGCAGTTCTTC.

The chain links TRBV6-5 to TRBJ1-1, with TRBD1 matching 7 bases. Germline trimming cut 6 bases from V and 7 bases from J; bases unmatched to any gene: 14. The CDR3 is made up of 15 amino acids. The germline V gene has CDR1 MNHEY and CDR2 SVGAGI. CDR3 sequence (DNA): TGTGCCAGCAGCACTAGGGTTAGGCAGGGGGTTGAAGCTTTCTTT. Translating it yields CASSTRVRQGVEAFF.

This clone was seen a handful of times. The chain has TRBV5-6 and TRBJ2-1, with 8 bases matching TRBD2. The germline V gene has CDR1 SGHDT and CDR2 YYEEEE. V gave up 2 bases and J gave up 7 bases; unmatched junction bases: 8. The CDR3 is 15 amino acids. The CDR3 DNA sequence: TGTGCCAGCAGCTTTTCCGGGGGGGCGAGGAATGAGCAGTTCTTC. Translating it yields CASSFSGGARNEQFF.

The chain joins TRBV27 to TRBJ1-2; perhaps TRBD1 as D (5 bases). The V and J ends lost 6 bases and 4 bases respectively, with 12 bases between them. Looked up from germline, CDR1 is MNHEY and CDR2 is SMNVEV (reference sequence). This CDR3 spans 13 amino acids. The CDR3 bases are TGTGCCAGCAGCCCTGGGGCAGTCTATGGCTACACCTTC. Translated, it gives CASSPGAVYGYTF.

The chain carries TRBV7-9 and TRBJ2-1, with D possibly being TRBD1 (6 bases). The CDR3 runs 12 residues. Germline V gene data show CDR1 as SEHNR and CDR2 as FQNEAQ (reference sequence). The germline V and J ends were trimmed by 8 bases and 3 bases, with 8 bases remaining between them. Here the CDR3 DNA reads TGTGCCAGCGGGGGACACTACAATGAGCAGTTCTTC. Its translation: CASGGHYNEQFF.

This clone has a single count. The chain couples TRBV14 to TRBJ1-2; D may be TRBD1 (5 bases). The V end lost 4 bases, the J end lost 9 bases, and 15 bases lay between the germline ends. The germline V gene has CDR1 SGHDN and CDR2 FVKESK. The CDR3 has 13 amino acids. CDR3 DNA: TGTGCCAGCAGCCGTCAGGGTTTTGTTCGCTACACCTTC. Translated, it gives CASSRQGFVRYTF.

The V gene is TRBV7-9, the J gene TRBJ1-1, with 11 bases aligning to TRBD1. Germline CDR1 and CDR2: SEHNR and FQNEAQ (reference sequence). Trimming took 5 bases from V and 3 from J; bases not matched to a gene: 8. This CDR3 comprises 16 residues. This CDR3 is CASSEVGQGADTEAFF. In DNA, the CDR3 is TGTGCCAGCAGCGAGGTCGGACAGGGGGCGGACACTGAAGCTTTCTTT.

The V and J genes are TRBV5-1 and TRBJ1-2; tentatively, D is TRBD1 (5 bases). The CDR3 runs 14 residues. The germline gives CDR1 SGHRS, CDR2 YFSETQ. The V and J ends lost 4 bases and 2 bases respectively, with 12 bases between them. The CDR3 DNA sequence: TGCGCCAGCAGCACCTCGGGACTGAACTATGGCTACACCTTC. Its translation: CASSTSGLNYGYTF.